These T cell receptor beta chains were read from a single sample in a study of blood T cell repertoires in COVID-19. Profiling relied on immunoSEQ multiplex PCR, and the TCRdb table lists in-frame clones only, not all of them. The sample has 90,000 to 120,000 clones; about 89% are singletons. The sample taken for sequencing was peripheral blood. Receptors were obtained from a man aged 45-65 years with acute or convalescent COVID-19. CDR3s include the opening cysteine and the closing phenylalanine or tryptophan. D genes are given only for firm matches. Some rows have no size entry. The others give once, few or many, or a class for an expanded clone.

J	V	size	D	DNA	CDR3
TRBJ2-5	TRBV5-5	-	-	TGTGCCAGCAGCTGGGGCCCCCAAGAGACCCAGTACTTC	CASSWGPQETQYF
TRBJ1-1	TRBV10-3	-	TRBD1	TGTGCCATCAGTGTCGTCCTGAACAGGGGGCTCACTGAAGCTTTCTTT	CAISVVLNRGLTEAFF
TRBJ2-1	TRBV10-3	-	-	TGTGCCACTGCGGGGAGCGGTAACAATGAGGGGCAGTTCTTC	CATAGSGNNEGQFF
TRBJ2-7	TRBV10-1	-	-	TGCGCCAGCAGTGAGTCTGACGGGTTCTACGAGCAGTACTTC	CASSESDGFYEQYF
TRBJ2-7	TRBV28	-	TRBD2	TGTGCCAGCAGTTCCCCCGGGACTAGTCTCGACGAGCAGTACTTC	CASSSPGTSLDEQYF
TRBJ1-1	TRBV2	-	-	TGTGCCAGCACCGAAGAGGCGCATTCTGAAGCTTTCTTT	CASTEEAHSEAFF
TRBJ1-1	TRBV7-9	-	-	TGTGCCAGCAGCCCCACTTCGTCCGGGAATGAAGCTTTCTTT	CASSPTSSGNEAFF
TRBJ2-7	TRBV19	few	-	TGTGCCAGTAGTCGGGACATAGCCTACGAGCAGTACTTC	CASSRDIAYEQYF
TRBJ2-2	TRBV2	-	TRBD1	TGTGCCAGCAGTGAGGCGCCAGGGGGCCCGACCGGGGAGCTGTTTTTT	CASSEAPGGPTGELFF
TRBJ2-1	TRBV7-9	-	TRBD2	TGTGCCAGCAGCTTAGTCCGGGAGGCGGGAATGGATAGTGAGCAGTTCTTC	CASSLVREAGMDSEQFF
TRBJ2-7	TRBV2	-	-	TGTGCCAGCAGTGAGCGAGGGTGGTACGAGCAGTACTTC	CASSERGWYEQYF
TRBJ2-3	TRBV25-1	-	TRBD1	TGTGCCAGCAGGGCAACAGGGGCAGATACGCAGTATTTT	CASRATGADTQYF
TRBJ1-2	TRBV5-5	-	-	TGTGCCAGCACCCCGGACAACTTTAACTATGGCTACACCTTC	CASTPDNFNYGYTF
TRBJ2-7	TRBV27	-	-	TGTGCCAGCAGTTTATCGGGCGCGTACGAGCAGTACTTC	CASSLSGAYEQYF
TRBJ2-1	TRBV7-9	-	TRBD2	TGTGCCAGCAGTTGGACTAGCGGGAGGGATGAGCAGTTCTTC	CASSWTSGRDEQFF
TRBJ2-7	TRBV3-1/TRBV3-2	-	-	TGTGCCAGCAGCCCCCGCGGAGGTCTCTCCTACGAGCAGTACTTC	CASSPRGGLSYEQYF
TRBJ1-3	TRBV11-2	-	-	TGTGCCAGCAGCCAGCTCCCTTCAGGGGCATTCTCTGGAAACACCATATATTTT	CASSQLPSGAFSGNTIYF
TRBJ2-7	TRBV28	-	TRBD2	TGTGCCAGCAGTTATCCGGGAGGGCCTGACGAGCAGTACTTC	CASSYPGGPDEQYF
TRBJ1-2	TRBV11-2	-	TRBD1	TGTGCCAGCAGCTTAACGGGACAGACCATCTATGGCTACACCTTC	CASSLTGQTIYGYTF
TRBJ2-7	TRBV25-1	once	TRBD2	TGTGCCAGCAGTCAGCGACTAGCGGGAGCCTACGAGCAGTACTTC	CASSQRLAGAYEQYF
TRBJ2-2	TRBV27	-	TRBD1	TGTGCCAGCAGTACAGGGACAGGGCGGACCACCGGGGAGCTGTTTTTT	CASSTGTGRTTGELFF
TRBJ2-7	TRBV23-1	-	-	TGCGCCAGCAGTCAATCGAGGCGACTGACGGTAGACGAGCAGTACTTC	CASSQSRRLTVDEQYF
TRBJ2-7	TRBV19	once	TRBD1	TGTGCCAGTAGTACGGGACAGGACTACGAGCAGTACTTC	CASSTGQDYEQYF
TRBJ2-7	TRBV7-2	-	-	TGTGCCAGCAGCAGTAACAGGGCTGCCTACGAGCAGTACTTC	CASSSNRAAYEQYF
TRBJ2-1	TRBV5-1	-	-	TGCGCCAGCAGCTTGGTTCAGGGGAATGAGCAGTTCTTC	CASSLVQGNEQFF
TRBJ2-3	TRBV27	-	TRBD1	TGTGCCAGCAGTGTTGGGACAGCTAGCACAGATACGCAGTATTTT	CASSVGTASTDTQYF
TRBJ2-1	TRBV11-3	-	-	TGTGCCAGCAGCCGACTAGAATATGAGCAGTTCTTC	CASSRLEYEQFF
TRBJ2-2	TRBV28	-	-	TGTGCCAGCAGCCTCTTAACCGGGGAGCTGTTTTTT	CASSLLTGELFF
TRBJ2-2	TRBV10-3	-	TRBD1	TGTGCCATCAGTGACGGACAGGGGCTAGCCGGGGAGCTGTTTTTT	CAISDGQGLAGELFF
TRBJ2-7	TRBV7-2	-	TRBD2	TGTGCCAGCAGCGGTAGCGGGAGCCACGAGCAGTACTTC	CASSGSGSHEQYF
TRBJ2-2	TRBV5-1	-	TRBD2	TGCGCCAGCAGCTTGGTGACTAGCGGGAGTTTAACCGGGGAGCTGTTTTTT	CASSLVTSGSLTGELFF
TRBJ1-2	TRBV4-1	-	-	TGCGCCAGCAGGCCCCCCCCGTGGTCAGGGAGGAACTATGGCTACACCTTC	CASRPPPWSGRNYGYTF
TRBJ2-3	TRBV3-1/TRBV3-2	-	-	TGTGCCAGCACCCAGGGCCTCCAATCCACAGATACGCAGTATTTT	CASTQGLQSTDTQYF
TRBJ2-1	TRBV9	-	TRBD2	TGTGCCAGCAGCGTAGATGGGGGGAGGGGTAAGAATGAGCAGTTCTTC	CASSVDGGRGKNEQFF
TRBJ2-7	TRBV5-1	-	TRBD2	TGCGCCAGCAGCTGGGGACTAGCGGGAGGGCCCCGCGAGCAGTACTTC	CASSWGLAGGPREQYF
TRBJ1-1	TRBV27	once	-	TGTGCCAGCAGTTCATCACAGGCGACGAACACTGAAGCTTTCTTT	CASSSSQATNTEAFF
TRBJ2-3	TRBV6-5	-	-	TGTGCCACGGAGGCCGTGGGAGATACGCAGTATTTT	CATEAVGDTQYF